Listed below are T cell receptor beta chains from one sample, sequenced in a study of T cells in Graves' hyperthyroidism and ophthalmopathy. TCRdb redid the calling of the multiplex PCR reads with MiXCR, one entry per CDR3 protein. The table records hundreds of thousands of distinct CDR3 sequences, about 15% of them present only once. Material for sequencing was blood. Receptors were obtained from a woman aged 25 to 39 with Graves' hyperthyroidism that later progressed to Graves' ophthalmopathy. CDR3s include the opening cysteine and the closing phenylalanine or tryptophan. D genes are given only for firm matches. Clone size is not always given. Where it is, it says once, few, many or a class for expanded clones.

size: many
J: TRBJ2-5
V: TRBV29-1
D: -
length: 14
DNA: TGCAGCGCAAAGGCCGGGACGGCTCAAGAGACCCAGTACTTC
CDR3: CSAKAGTAQETQYF

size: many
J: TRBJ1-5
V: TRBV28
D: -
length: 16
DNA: TGTGCCAGCACAGGTGGGGGTCTTTCCTCCAATCAGCCCCAGCATTTT
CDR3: CASTGGGLSSNQPQHF

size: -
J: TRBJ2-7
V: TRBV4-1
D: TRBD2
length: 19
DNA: TGCGCCAGCAGCCAAGCGGCGGGAGGTAGCGGGAGATCGTCCTACGAGCAGTACTTC
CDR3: CASSQAAGGSGRSSYEQYF

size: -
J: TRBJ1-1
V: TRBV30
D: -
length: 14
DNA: TGTGCCTGGAGTGTCACGGGACTGAACACTGAAGCTTTCTTT
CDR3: CAWSVTGLNTEAFF

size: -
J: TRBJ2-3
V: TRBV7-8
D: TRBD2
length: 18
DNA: TGTGCCAGCAGCTTAACCAGACTAGCGGGAGCGGGAAAAGATACGCAGTATTTT
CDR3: CASSLTRLAGAGKDTQYF

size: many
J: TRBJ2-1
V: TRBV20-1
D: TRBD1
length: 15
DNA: TGCAGTGCTAGAAGTGTCCCGGGACAGACTTTTGAGCAGTTCTTC
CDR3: CSARSVPGQTFEQFF

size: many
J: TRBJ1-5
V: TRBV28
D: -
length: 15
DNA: TGTGCCAGCTCTATGGACCGGACAGCCAATCAGCCCCAGCATTTT
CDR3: CASSMDRTANQPQHF

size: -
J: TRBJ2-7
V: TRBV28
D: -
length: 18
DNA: TGTGCCAGCAGTTTGGGGGGGGGCTTCGGACTCCCTTTGTACGAGCAGTACTTC
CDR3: CASSLGGGFGLPLYEQYF

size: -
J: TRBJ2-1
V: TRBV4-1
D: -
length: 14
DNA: TGCGCCAGCAGCCAAGAGGACTCATCCAATGAGCAGTCCTTC
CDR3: CASSQEDSSNEQSF

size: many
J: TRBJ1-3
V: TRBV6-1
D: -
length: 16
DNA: TGTGCCAGCAGTGAGTTGGACATGACCTCTGGAAACACCATATATTTT
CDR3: CASSELDMTSGNTIYF

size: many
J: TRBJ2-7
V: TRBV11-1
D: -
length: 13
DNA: TGTGCCAGCAGCTTCGGGGGAACGGGGGAGCAGTACTTC
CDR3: CASSFGGTGEQYF

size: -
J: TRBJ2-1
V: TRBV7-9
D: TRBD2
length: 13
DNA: TGTGCCAGCAGCTCAAGCGGGAGCGATGAGCAGTTCTTC
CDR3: CASSSSGSDEQFF

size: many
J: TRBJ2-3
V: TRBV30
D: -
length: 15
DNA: TGTGCCTGGCGAAGGTCCAGGGGTTGGGCAGATACGCAGTATTTT
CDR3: CAWRRSRGWADTQYF

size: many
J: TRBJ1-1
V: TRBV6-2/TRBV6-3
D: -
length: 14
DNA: TGTGCCAGCAGTTACACCCTCGGGGGCACTGAAGCTTTCTTT
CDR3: CASSYTLGGTEAFF

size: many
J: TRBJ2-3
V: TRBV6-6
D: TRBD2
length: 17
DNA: TGTGCCAGCAGTTACGGGGCTAGCGGGAGGGCTGGAGATACGCAGTATTTT
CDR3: CASSYGASGRAGDTQYF

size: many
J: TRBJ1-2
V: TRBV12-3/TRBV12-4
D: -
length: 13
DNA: TGTGCCAGCAGTTTCTGGGGGGCCTATGGCTACACCTTC
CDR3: CASSFWGAYGYTF

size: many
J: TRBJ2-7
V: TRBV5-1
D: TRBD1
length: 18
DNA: TGCGCCAGCAGCTTGAATTCAGGACCGGGACAGGGTTTTAGGGAGCAGTACTTC
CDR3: CASSLNSGPGQGFREQYF